One sample yielded the 32 T cell receptor beta chains listed below, sequenced in a study of blood T cell repertoires in COVID-19. Some clones are missing from TCRdb's copy, which holds only in-frame ones; the method was immunoSEQ multiplex PCR. The profile covers more than 80,000 clones, with approximately 86% appearing a single time and approximately 1.6% taken by the ten largest. Sequencing was done on a sample of peripheral blood. The receptors were sampled from an elderly man with acute or convalescent COVID-19.

J is TRBJ2-1 and V is TRBV5-1; 8 bases line up with TRBD2. Germline V gives CDR1 SGHRS, CDR2 YFSETQ. The CDR3 loop spans 15 amino acids. Unmatched junction bases numbered 2, after V lost 3 bases and J lost 0 bases. The CDR3 region is CASSYAGGSYNEQFF. In nucleotides, the CDR3 is TGCGCCAGCAGCTACGCGGGGGGCTCCTACAATGAGCAGTTCTTC.

This sequence joins TRBV7-3 and TRBJ2-3; TRBD2 is a possible D gene (5 bases). The V gene's germline CDR1 is SGHTA and CDR2 FQGTGA. The CDR3 length is 15 residues. Deletions cut 3 bases from V and 3 bases from J, with 13 bases between. CDR3 sequence (DNA): TGTGCCAGCAGCTTCTTGGGGAGCCGGACAGATACGCAGTATTTT. This encodes CASSFLGSRTDTQYF. The full variable domain, with the rest looked up from reference TRBV7-3 and TRBJ2-3, is GAGVSQTPSNKVTEKGKYVELRCDPISGHTALYWYRQSLGQGPEFLIYFQGTGAADDSGLPNDRFFAVRPEGSVSTLKIQRTERGDSAVYLCASSFLGSRTDTQYFGPGTRLTVL.

J is TRBJ2-7 and V is TRBV25-1; TRBD2 aligns across 10 bases. The CDR3 sequence is 15 residues long. J lost 1 base, V lost 5 bases, and 5 bases had no gene match. Germline loops: CDR1 MGHDK, CDR2 SYGVNS. The CDR3 coding sequence is TGTGCCAGCAGTCCACTAGCGGGGACTTCCTACGAGCAGTACTTC. Protein product: CASSPLAGTSYEQYF.

This rearrangement joins TRBV6-5 to TRBJ1-2; D perhaps matches TRBD1 (5 bases). The CDR3 contains 15 residues. The V gene's germline CDR1 is MNHEY and CDR2 SVGAGI. Trimming removed 5 bases from V and 4 bases from J, with 17 bases in between. The CDR3 reads CASSPGRRQGYGYTF. CDR3 nucleotide sequence: TGTGCCAGCAGTCCCGGGCGAAGGCAGGGCTATGGCTACACCTTC.

The genes are TRBV3-1 (or the pseudogene TRBV3-2) and TRBJ1-2; maybe TRBD1 (5 bases). V lost 5 bases and J lost 7, with 17 bases in between. Germline V gene data show CDR1 as LGHDT and CDR2 as YNNKEL (reference sequence). The length of the CDR3 is 14 residues. The CDR3 loop is CASSTPQVVSGYTF. Here the CDR3 DNA reads TGTGCCAGCAGCACCCCACAGGTCGTCTCTGGCTACACCTTC.

The gene calls are TRBV6-5 and TRBJ2-1, with TRBD2 as a possible D gene (5 bases). Germline lookup yields CDR1 MNHEY and CDR2 SVGAGI. The CDR3 has 11 residues. Trimming took off 6 bases at V and 6 bases at J, with 6 bases between the two ends. The CDR3 protein is CASRAGNEQFF. In nucleotides, the CDR3 is TGTGCCAGCAGGGCGGGCAATGAGCAGTTCTTC.

The rearrangement links TRBV3-1 (or the pseudogene TRBV3-2) to TRBJ2-7; perhaps TRBD2 as D (6 bases). Per germline, CDR1 LGHDT and CDR2 YNNKEL (reference sequence). Trimming shortened V by 0 bases and J by 6 bases, and 15 bases separated the two germline ends. The CDR3 sequence is 15 residues long. In nucleotides, the CDR3 is TGTGCCAGCAGCCAAGATTCGACGGGAGCGGGCGAGCAGTACTTC. Translated: CASSQDSTGAGEQYF.

The gene calls are TRBV19 and TRBJ2-2, with 8 bases fitting TRBD1. The V gene's germline CDR1 is LNHDA and CDR2 SQIVND (reference sequence). The CDR3 length is 15 residues. With V trimmed by 3 bases and J by 6 bases, 6 bases remained unmatched. This CDR3 is CASSMGTGAPGELFF. In DNA form, the CDR3 reads TGTGCCAGTAGTATGGGGACAGGAGCACCCGGGGAGCTGTTTTTT. Full variable domain (outside the CDR3, taken from reference TRBV19 and TRBJ2-2): DGGITQSPKYLFRKEGQNVTLSCEQNLNHDAMYWYRQDPGQGLRLIYYSQIVNDFQKGDIAEGYSVSREKKESFPLTVTSAQKNPTAFYLCASSMGTGAPGELFFGEGSRLTVL.

The chain links TRBV24-1 to TRBJ2-1; a weak D match, TRBD2 (5 bases). The CDR3 extends over 15 amino acids. Trimming removed 12 bases from V and 0 bases from J, with 17 bases in between. Germline CDR1 is KGHDR and CDR2 is SFDVKD. Here the CDR3 DNA reads TGTGCCGGCGTCGGCGGGCTGCTCTCCTACAATGAGCAGTTCTTC. Translation: CAGVGGLLSYNEQFF.

This chain joins TRBV6-1 and TRBJ2-1, with a possible D match to TRBD2 (5 bases). The CDR3 runs 14 residues. Per the germline V gene, CDR1 is MNHNS and CDR2 is SASEGT. V lost 3 bases to trimming and J lost 5 bases, with 11 bases between them. CDR3: CASSDRGYNNEQFF. CDR3 nucleotide sequence: TGTGCCAGCAGTGACAGAGGGTACAACAATGAGCAGTTCTTC.

The chain recombines TRBV28 with TRBJ1-5, with 7 bases lining up with TRBD1. This CDR3 comprises 13 residues. The J segment lost 3 bases and the V segment lost 6 bases, leaving 2 bases of the junction unmatched. The germline gives CDR1 MDHEN, CDR2 SYDVKM. The CDR3 protein is CASSTGVNQPQHF. In nucleotides, the CDR3 is TGTGCCAGCAGCACAGGGGTCAATCAGCCCCAGCATTTT. Full variable domain (outside the CDR3, taken from reference TRBV28 and TRBJ1-5): DVKVTQSSRYLVKRTGEKVFLECVQDMDHENMFWYRQDPGLGLRLIYFSYDVKMKEKGDIPEGYSVSREKKERFSLILESASTNQTSMYLCASSTGVNQPQHFGDGTRLSIL.

The V and J genes are TRBV15 and TRBJ2-1, with 10 bases aligning to TRBD2. The J segment lost 7 bases and the V segment lost 4 bases, leaving 10 bases of the junction unmatched. Germline V CDR1 and CDR2: LNHNV, YYDKDF (reference sequence). The CDR3 runs to 16 residues. The CDR3: CATSTQSGRVSNEQFF. The CDR3 coding sequence is TGTGCCACCAGCACACAAAGCGGGAGGGTTTCAAATGAGCAGTTCTTC.

CDR3 in amino acids: CASSLGLAGLDTQYF. CDR3 nucleotides: TGTGCCAGCAGCTTGGGACTAGCGGGTCTAGATACGCAGTATTTT. The rearrangement joins TRBV11-3 to TRBJ2-3; 12 bases align to TRBD2. The junction had 3 bases not matched to a gene; V was cut back by 3 bases and J by 5 bases. There are 15 residues in the CDR3. Germline loops: CDR1 SGHNT, CDR2 YENEEA.

This rearrangement joins TRBV7-3 to TRBJ2-2, with a weak D call TRBD2 (5 bases). The V gene's germline CDR1 is SGHTA and CDR2 FQGTGA. The CDR3 has 14 amino acids. V was shortened by 2 bases and J by 5 bases, with 9 bases between the two germline ends. In nucleotides, the CDR3 is TGTGCCAGCAGCTTACGGGGAGATACCGGGGAGCTGTTTTTT. Residues: CASSLRGDTGELFF.

CDR3: CASSLSLTGGYNSPLHF. The CDR3 coding sequence is TGTGCCAGCAGTCTATCACTGACAGGGGGCTATAATTCACCCCTCCACTTT. V is TRBV6-6 and J is TRBJ1-6; 9 bases are a match to TRBD1. Germline CDR1 reads MNHNY; CDR2 reads SVGAGI (reference sequence). J was trimmed by 3 bases and V by 5 bases; bases with no gene match: 8. The CDR3 totals 17 residues.

This clone was seen only a few times. The J gene is TRBJ1-2, the V gene TRBV5-4, with a possible D match to TRBD1 (5 bases). Germline V CDR1 and CDR2: SGHNT, YYREEE (reference sequence). The CDR3 spans 16 residues. The germline V and J ends were trimmed by 5 bases and 8 bases, with 25 bases remaining between them. The CDR3 loop is CASSLPGGGVWRGYTF. The DNA of the CDR3 is TGTGCCAGCAGTCTCCCCGGCGGGGGAGTCTGGAGGGGCTACACCTTC.

The V and J genes are TRBV28 and TRBJ2-1; 7 bases match TRBD2. Trimming at V came to 0 bases and at J to 0 bases, leaving 5 bases not matched to a gene. Germline V lookup: CDR1 MDHEN, CDR2 SYDVKM. The CDR3 is made up of 17 amino acids. Here the CDR3 DNA reads TGTGCCAGCAGTTTATGGGGAGGCGGGAGCTCCTACAATGAGCAGTTCTTC. It is translated as CASSLWGGGSSYNEQFF. The variable domain in full, with the rest retrieved from reference TRBV28 and TRBJ2-1, is DVKVTQSSRYLVKRTGEKVFLECVQDMDHENMFWYRQDPGLGLRLIYFSYDVKMKEKGDIPEGYSVSREKKERFSLILESASTNQTSMYLCASSLWGGGSSYNEQFFGPGTRLTVL.

The CDR3 DNA sequence: TGTGCCAGCAGAGACTTCTCCTACAATGAGCAGTTCTTC. This gives the protein CASRDFSYNEQFF. This chain uses TRBV12-3 or TRBV12-4 with TRBJ2-1; D is uncertain. The V end lost 6 bases, the J end lost 0 bases, and 6 bases lay between the germline ends. The CDR3 has 13 residues.

V and J are TRBV11-1 and TRBJ2-7; 7 nucleotides agree with TRBD2. In germline, CDR1 is SGHAT, CDR2 FQDESV (reference sequence). The trim removed 2 bases at V and 7 bases at J, leaving 14 bases unmatched. The CDR3 has 16 amino acids. The chain's CDR3 is CASSLRPGGPLREQYF. Written as DNA, the CDR3 is TGTGCCAGCAGCTTAAGGCCGGGAGGACCTTTGCGGGAGCAGTACTTC.

The chain links TRBV3-1 (or the pseudogene TRBV3-2) to TRBJ2-1; possible D gene TRBD2, 6 bases. Germline loops: CDR1 LGHDT, CDR2 YNNKEL (reference sequence). The CDR3 contains 14 residues. Between the trimmed V and J ends, which lost 3 bases and 3 bases, there was a span of 9 bases. Written as DNA, the CDR3 is TGTGCCAGCAGCCAGGCGGGGATCTACAATGAGCAGTTCTTC. This sequence encodes CASSQAGIYNEQFF.

For this clone: The missing conserved phenylalanine or tryptophan at the end of this CDR3 makes a read error likely. No DNA is shown, since the ends of the CDR3 on it are uncertain; the CDR3 is the one TCRdb lists. The CDR3: CAWTPPGERLPWLRFA. The rearrangement joins TRBV30 to TRBJ2-7; TRBD2 is the table's D call, not checked against the DNA. From its first to its last residue, the CDR3 has 16 amino acids. Germline V gene sequence: CDR1 GTSNPN, CDR2 SVGIG (reference sequence).

The chain has TRBV18 and TRBJ2-7, with 8 bases fitting TRBD1. Germline CDR1 and CDR2: KGHSH and LQKENI. The CDR3 covers 14 residues. The V gene end was trimmed by 3 bases and the J gene end by 3 bases; junction bases not matched to a gene: 4. This chain's CDR3 is CASSPGQGYYEQYF. The CDR3, as DNA: TGTGCCAGCTCACCCGGACAGGGCTACTACGAGCAGTACTTC. Full variable domain (missing parts from reference TRBV18 and TRBJ2-7): NAGVMQNPRHLVRRRGQEARLRCSPMKGHSHVYWYRQLPEEGLKFMVYLQKENIIDESGMPKERFSAEFPKEGPSILRIQQVVRGDSAAYFCASSPGQGYYEQYFGPGTRLTVT.

The chain is built from TRBV28 and TRBJ2-3, with 10 bases matching TRBD2. CDR1 and CDR2 from the germline V gene are MDHEN and SYDVKM. The V and J ends lost 5 bases and 3 bases, in that order; junction bases with no gene match: 5. The CDR3 contains 15 residues. The CDR3 bases are TGTGCCAGCAGTCCTAGCGGGAGTGGTACAGATACGCAGTATTTT. It codes for CASSPSGSGTDTQYF.

The chain links TRBV7-8 to TRBJ2-7; 8 bases are shared with TRBD1. The CDR3 has 15 amino acids. Trimming took 8 bases from V and 1 from J; bases not matched to a gene: 10. Germline V gene data show CDR1 as SGHVS and CDR2 as FQNEAQ. This CDR3 reads CASSPGTGGSYEQYF. CDR3 DNA: TGTGCCAGCTCCCCTGGAACAGGGGGGTCCTACGAGCAGTACTTC.

CDR3 amino acids: CASPGNRAWDTEAFF. CDR3 DNA: TGTGCCAGCCCGGGGAACAGGGCGTGGGACACTGAAGCTTTCTTT. This chain joins TRBV28 and TRBJ1-1, with TRBD1 as a possible D gene (6 bases). CDR3 length: 15 amino acids. The germline V gene encodes CDR1 MDHEN and CDR2 SYDVKM. Trimming left V 8 bases short and J 3 bases short, with 19 bases between.

The genes are TRBV19 and TRBJ1-5; a possible D gene is TRBD1 (5 bases). Trimming took off 4 bases at V and 2 bases at J, with 15 bases between the two ends. Germline-derived CDR1 and CDR2 are LNHDA and SQIVND (reference sequence). CDR3 length: 16 amino acids. CDR3 residues: CASSSDSYGGNQPQHF. The CDR3 DNA is TGTGCCAGTAGTAGCGACAGCTACGGAGGCAATCAGCCCCAGCATTTT.

The table lists this clone with a few counts. The V and J genes are TRBV5-4 and TRBJ1-6, with 8 bases that match TRBD1. CDR3 length equals 15 residues. Trimming took 4 bases from V and 6 from J; bases not matched to a gene: 6. Germline CDR1 SGHNT, CDR2 YYREEE (reference sequence). As DNA, the CDR3 is TGTGCCAGCAGCCAAGACAGGGGCTCTAATTCACCCCTCCACTTT. It specifies CASSQDRGSNSPLHF. The whole variable domain, filled in from reference TRBV5-4 and TRBJ1-6, reads ETGVTQSPTHLIKTRGQQVTLRCSSQSGHNTVSWYQQALGQGPQFIFQYYREEENGRGNFPPRFSGLQFPNYSSELNVNALELDDSALYLCASSQDRGSNSPLHFGNGTRLTVT.

This chain connects TRBV5-6 to TRBJ2-7, with no clear D. Germline-derived CDR1 and CDR2 are SGHDT and YYEEEE. Trimming took off 1 base at V and 4 bases at J, with 9 bases between the two ends. The CDR3 has 13 amino acids. The CDR3 loop reads CASSLTPRYEQYF. For the CDR3, the DNA is TGTGCCAGCAGCTTGACCCCCAGGTACGAGCAGTACTTC.

The rearrangement joins TRBV5-1 to TRBJ2-5; a weak D match, TRBD1 (5 bases). V gave up 4 bases and J gave up 2 bases, with 12 bases separating them. The V gene's germline CDR1 is SGHRS and CDR2 YFSETQ. The CDR3 extends over 14 amino acids. The chain's CDR3 is CASSVQGVQETQYF. As DNA, the CDR3 is TGCGCCAGCAGCGTGCAGGGTGTTCAAGAGACCCAGTACTTC.

This chain connects TRBV5-4 to TRBJ2-3, with no clear D. Per germline, CDR1 SGHNT and CDR2 YYREEE (reference sequence). Between the trimmed V and J ends, which lost 0 bases and 0 bases, there was a span of 5 bases. The CDR3 runs 14 residues. The CDR3: CASSLERSTDTQYF. The CDR3 DNA follows: TGTGCCAGCAGCTTGGAGCGCAGCACAGATACGCAGTATTTT.

The rearrangement uses TRBV6-5 and TRBJ2-1; 7 bases line up with TRBD2. The CDR3 length is 14 residues. CDR1 and CDR2 from the germline V gene are MNHEY and SVGAGI. The trim removed 8 bases at V and 9 bases at J, leaving 13 bases unmatched. DNA of the CDR3: TGTGCCAGCTCTACTAGCGACCTAATCAGTGAGCAGTTCTTC. Translation: CASSTSDLISEQFF.

This clone was seen just once. The chain joins TRBV4-2 to TRBJ1-3; 7 positions match TRBD1. This CDR3 region has 17 residues. V shed 0 bases, J shed 0 bases, and the junction held 5 bases outside the gene matches. The germline V gene has CDR1 LGHNA and CDR2 YNFKEQ. DNA of the CDR3: TGTGCCAGCAGCCAAGATCGAGGGGGCCCCTCTGGAAACACCATATATTTT. As protein: CASSQDRGGPSGNTIYF.